This TCR beta chain was recovered during a study of metastatic and nonmetastatic thyroid tumors (dated by TCRdb to 2019 to 2021). For the wider study: The researchers compared repertoires between peripheral blood samples and tumor or nodule tissue samples from patients with malignant or benign thyroid disease. Findings and caveats that apply to the study as a whole: In both blood and tumor samples, TCR beta diversity was reported to be significantly higher in malignant tumors than in benign nodules.

No patient had received any treatment before thyroid surgery. Patient clinical samples collected from the early 2010s to the late 2010s were retrospectively analysed using T-cell receptor beta sequencing. Taken from cysteine to phenylalanine, the CDR3 has 13 residues. Only CDR3 DNA remains: 39 bases, in frame from the first base. Sequences DFQATT (CDR1) and SNEGSKA (CDR2) are obtained from the germline V gene (reference sequence). The junction shows trimming of 6 bases on V and 4 bases on J, plus 13 bases between the germline ends. The method behind the library was PCR. Reads for this sample came from an Illumina HiSeq 4000. High-throughput sequencing was used to profile the TCR beta-chain CDR3 region of each patient. The published analysis was carried out like this. The researchers built a classifier to tell apart papillary thyroid cancer patients with distant metastasis, based on CDR3 differences among clinicopathological groups. The Shannon index was used to assess repertoire diversity, and the Morisita-Horn index was used to assess tumor-blood repertoire similarity. Using fastp at Q25 and MiXCR, TCRdb reprocessed the public reads and kept productive beta chains. These V and J calls rely on TCRdb rather than the paper's analysis. The table for this sample lists under 15,000 clones; 25% to 35% of them were counted only once. 9.5% to 15% of the sample is taken by the ten largest.

As to this clone: It lacks a known antigen. One base away there is no much larger clone; base qualities are not given.

The sample consisted of tumor tissue. The sequence derives from a female donor with papillary thyroid cancer or a benign thyroid nodule (not recorded which). Some clones in this sample may be carry-over from other donors' samples. The chain links TRBV20-1 with TRBJ2-1, and perhaps TRBD1 as D gene, on 5 matching bases. The DNA is as follows: TGCAGTGCCGGATGGGGCAGTTACAATGAGCAGTTCTTC. It specifies CSAGWGSYNEQFF.